The 27 T cell receptor beta chains given below trace back to one sample, sequenced in a study of blood T cell repertoires in COVID-19. Sequenced by immunoSEQ multiplex PCR; TCRdb stores in-frame clones only, minus some. The sample includes just over 75,000 clones, over 80% of them seen just once. Sequenced: peripheral blood. All receptors come from a man aged 50-60 years with acute or convalescent COVID-19.

The chain links TRBV5-1 to TRBJ2-1; a possible D gene is TRBD1 (6 bases). V gave up 7 bases and J gave up 7 bases, with 12 bases separating them. Germline V gene sequence: CDR1 SGHRS, CDR2 YFSETQ. This CDR3 has 12 residues. Here the CDR3 DNA reads TGCGCCAGCGGGACATCGGAGAATGAGCAGTTCTTC. Its translation is CASGTSENEQFF. The variable domain in full, completed from reference TRBV5-1 and TRBJ2-1, reads KAGVTQTPRYLIKTRGQQVTLSCSPISGHRSVSWYQQTPGQGLQFLFEYFSETQRNKGNFPGRFSGRQFSNSRSEMNVSTLELGDSALYLCASGTSENEQFFGPGTRLTVL.

The chain joins TRBV6-2 or TRBV6-3 to TRBJ1-2; the D is unclear. CDR1 is MNHEY and CDR2 is SVGEGT in the germline V gene. Trimming removed 2 bases from V and 4 bases from J, with 5 bases in between. This CDR3 has 12 amino acids. CDR3 loop: CASSYGLYGYTF. The DNA of the CDR3 is TGTGCCAGCAGTTACGGACTCTATGGCTACACCTTC.

The V and J genes are TRBV6-2 or TRBV6-3 and TRBJ1-5; D gene uncertain. From germline, CDR1 is MNHEY and CDR2 SVGEGT. Trimming took off 3 bases at V and 4 bases at J, with 10 bases between the two ends. The CDR3 spans 14 residues. Here the CDR3 reads CASSYVSPNQPQHF. The CDR3, as DNA: TGTGCCAGCAGTTATGTTTCCCCTAATCAGCCCCAGCATTTT.

This chain joins TRBV5-1 and TRBJ1-6; 8 bases line up with TRBD1. CDR1 and CDR2 (germline): SGHRS, YFSETQ. The CDR3 has 15 amino acids. V was pared by 0 bases and J by 5 bases, with 1 base of the junction left unmatched. The CDR3 DNA follows: TGCGCCAGCAGCTTGGGACAGGGGAATAATTCACCCCTCCACTTT. Its translation: CASSLGQGNNSPLHF.

The J gene is TRBJ1-2, the V gene TRBV19; maybe TRBD1 (6 bases). The ends were cut back, 4 bases at V and 8 bases at J, with 17 bases in the middle. The CDR3 loop spans 14 amino acids. The germline V gene has CDR1 LNHDA and CDR2 SQIVND (reference sequence). Here the CDR3 DNA reads TGTGCCAGTAGTAAGGACAGCGCTACGATCGGCTACACCTTC. It yields the protein CASSKDSATIGYTF.

CDR3: CASSPTGAGNTIYF. CDR3 DNA sequence: TGTGCCAGCAGCCCGACAGGGGCTGGAAACACCATATATTTT. V and J are TRBV3-1 (or the pseudogene TRBV3-2) and TRBJ1-3; TRBD1 agrees at 8 bases. The trim removed 4 bases at V and 2 bases at J, leaving 1 base unmatched. This CDR3 contains 14 residues. Germline-derived CDR1 and CDR2 are LGHDT and YNNKEL (reference sequence).

V gene TRBV18 combines with J gene TRBJ1-5; D remains ambiguous. The length of the CDR3 is 13 residues. V lost 6 bases and J lost 5, with 11 bases in between. Germline values: CDR1 KGHSH, CDR2 LQKENI. CDR3 sequence: CASSLGRDQPQHF. As DNA, the CDR3 is TGTGCCAGCTCCCTGGGCCGTGATCAGCCCCAGCATTTT.

This chain joins TRBV12-3 or TRBV12-4 and TRBJ2-1; 9 positions agree with TRBD2. V lost 6 bases and J lost 8; bases outside the gene matches: 5. The CDR3 is made up of 13 amino acids. DNA of the CDR3: TGTGCCAGCAGGCGGGGGGGCTTACATGAGCAGTTCTTC. Encoded protein: CASRRGGLHEQFF.

The chain is built from TRBV28 and TRBJ2-2; no reliable D call. CDR3 length equals 13 residues. Trimming shortened V by 5 bases and J by 5 bases, and 9 bases separated the two germline ends. The germline gives CDR1 MDHEN, CDR2 SYDVKM. The DNA for the CDR3 is TGTGCCAGCAGTCGGGTTCTGACCGGGGAGCTGTTTTTT. Protein product: CASSRVLTGELFF.

The rearrangement links TRBV28 to TRBJ1-6; D unresolved. CDR1 and CDR2 (germline): MDHEN, SYDVKM. V gave up 2 bases and J gave up 13 bases, with 6 bases separating them. The CDR3 is made up of 11 amino acids. The CDR3 DNA follows: TGTGCCAGCAGTTTAGGGAGGCCCCTCCACTTT. It encodes CASSLGRPLHF.

The rearrangement links TRBV10-3 to TRBJ2-4; 10 nucleotides align to TRBD2. The V gene's germline CDR1 is ENHRY and CDR2 SYGVKD. The length of the CDR3 is 17 residues. Trimming at V came to 0 bases and at J to 4 bases, leaving 6 bases not matched to a gene. CDR3 sequence reads: CAISESTRTSGKNIQYF. The CDR3 nucleotides are TGTGCCATCAGTGAGTCGACTCGGACTAGCGGTAAAAACATTCAGTACTTC.

The chain employs TRBV11-2 and TRBJ1-1; possible D gene TRBD1, 5 bases. The germline V and J ends were trimmed by 4 bases and 2 bases, with 14 bases remaining between them. The CDR3 sequence is 15 residues long. Looked up from germline, CDR1 is SGHAT and CDR2 is FQNNGV. CDR3 in DNA: TGTGCCAGCAGCTCACCCCAGGGAACCAACACTGAAGCTTTCTTT. Translating gives CASSSPQGTNTEAFF.

V gene TRBV6-1 combines with J gene TRBJ1-2; possibly TRBD1 for D (6 bases). CDR3 size: 17 residues. Per the germline V gene, CDR1 is MNHNS and CDR2 is SASEGT. V was cut by 3 bases and J by 8 bases, with 25 bases left in between. The DNA for the CDR3 is TGTGCCAGCAGTGACACAAAAAAACAGGGAAAGCCTATGGGCTACACCTTC. Protein sequence: CASSDTKKQGKPMGYTF.

This clone was recorded a few times. The chain employs TRBV2 and TRBJ1-5, with 7 nucleotides matching TRBD1. From germline, CDR1 is SNHLY and CDR2 FYNNEI. V was pared by 3 bases and J by 2 bases, with 10 bases of the junction left unmatched. The CDR3 extends over 17 amino acids. The CDR3 nucleotides are TGTGCCAGCAGTGACCCGGGACAGACTAATCGCAATCAGCCCCAGCATTTT. Translating gives CASSDPGQTNRNQPQHF.

The J gene is TRBJ1-1, the V gene TRBV7-2; tentatively, D is TRBD1 (5 bases). The CDR3 sequence is 13 residues long. CDR1 and CDR2 from the germline V gene are SGHTA and FQGNSA. Trimming pared 5 bases from V and 1 base from J, leaving 8 bases between. For the CDR3, the DNA is TGTGCCAGCAGCCGGACACGGAACACTGAAGCTTTCTTT. Encoded protein: CASSRTRNTEAFF.

This clone appeared once. The chain uses TRBV27 and TRBJ1-1; tentative D call: TRBD1 (6 bases). Trimming removed 6 bases from V and 5 bases from J, with 19 bases in between. This CDR3 contains 15 residues. The germline V gene has CDR1 MNHEY and CDR2 SMNVEV (reference sequence). The CDR3 loop reads CASSRGTPGPTEAFF. The CDR3 nucleotides are TGTGCCAGCAGCCGAGGGACACCGGGACCTACTGAAGCTTTCTTT.

This clone was found once. Additional DNA sequences in this sample encode the identical CDR3. The chain carries TRBV9 and TRBJ1-1; no definite D call. The CDR3 length is 14 residues. The germline CDR1 and CDR2 sequences are SGDLS and YYNGEE. Trimming took 2 bases from V and 0 from J, leaving 8 bases between them. CDR3 in DNA: TGTGCCAGCAGCGTGGGAGCAATGAACACTGAAGCTTTCTTT. Its protein is CASSVGAMNTEAFF.

The chain is built from TRBV5-1 and TRBJ2-5; 10 nucleotides line up with TRBD2. V gave up 3 bases and J gave up 2 bases; unmatched junction bases: 1. The CDR3 totals 14 residues. CDR1 SGHRS and CDR2 YFSETQ come from the germline V gene. The CDR3 DNA follows: TGCGCCAGCAGCTATAGCGGGGGGCAAGAGACCCAGTACTTC. Its translation is CASSYSGGQETQYF.

This clone was seen once. The chain employs TRBV13 and TRBJ2-2, with 7 positions matching TRBD1. CDR1 and CDR2 (germline): PRHDT, FYEKMQ (reference sequence). The CDR3 length is 14 residues. Losses at the gene ends were 0 bases for V and 5 bases for J; bases not matched to a gene: 0. DNA for the CDR3: TGTGCCAGCAGCTTAGGACAGGGGACCGGGGAGCTGTTTTTT. It encodes CASSLGQGTGELFF.

This chain links TRBV2 with TRBJ1-5, with no clear D. CDR1 is SNHLY, CDR2 FYNNEI, per germline. Deletions cut 4 bases from V and 7 bases from J, with 11 bases between. This CDR3 contains 13 residues. The CDR3 nucleotides are TGTGCCAGCAGTGCATGGCCGGGGCAGCCCCAGCATTTT. Encoded protein: CASSAWPGQPQHF.

This clone has just one count. The V call is TRBV9, the J call TRBJ2-3; D unresolved. This CDR3 comprises 17 residues. Trimming removed 3 bases from V and 2 bases from J, with 19 bases in between. Germline lookup yields CDR1 SGDLS and CDR2 YYNGEE. CDR3 protein: CASSEFSGRPITDTQYF. CDR3 coding DNA: TGTGCCAGCAGCGAGTTTAGTGGGCGCCCTATCACAGATACGCAGTATTTT. The full variable domain, its missing parts supplied by reference TRBV9 and TRBJ2-3, is DSGVTQTPKHLITATGQRVTLRCSPRSGDLSVYWYQQSLDQGLQFLIQYYNGEERAKGNILERFSAQQFPDLHSELNLSSLELGDSALYFCASSEFSGRPITDTQYFGPGTRLTVL.

In this sample, this clone turned up a few times. This rearrangement joins TRBV28 to TRBJ2-7; TRBD1 aligns across 7 bases. Germline V gene sequence: CDR1 MDHEN, CDR2 SYDVKM. The V and J ends lost 8 bases and 6 bases, in that order; junction bases with no gene match: 13. The length of the CDR3 is 14 residues. CDR3 coding DNA: TGTGCCAGCCTCCCGGGACAGATTGCTGGCGAGCAGTACTTC. Protein: CASLPGQIAGEQYF.

CDR3 residues: CASSLPNSRGRPGTEAFF. As DNA, the CDR3 is TGCGCCAGCAGTCTTCCGAACTCCAGGGGGCGACCGGGGACTGAAGCTTTCTTT. J is TRBJ1-1 and V is TRBV23-1, with 8 bases matching TRBD1. TRBV23-1 is sorted into the ORF group, with uncertain function. V shed 4 bases and J 5 bases; nucleotides not matched to a gene: 18. The CDR3 is 18 residues long.

J is TRBJ2-5 and V is TRBV5-1, with D hard to call. The CDR3 runs to 14 residues. V dropped 0 bases and J dropped 1 base, with 7 bases sitting between them. CDR1 is SGHRS and CDR2 is YFSETQ in the germline V gene. The DNA for the CDR3 is TGCGCCAGCAGCTTGGGTTTCTTCCAAGAGACCCAGTACTTC. Its protein is CASSLGFFQETQYF.

This chain links TRBV6-6 with TRBJ2-7; the match to TRBD2 covers 12 bases. The CDR3 has 16 amino acids. The V segment lost 3 bases and the J segment 5 bases; nucleotides outside the gene matches: 8. CDR1 is MNHNY and CDR2 is SVGAGI in the germline V gene (reference sequence). In DNA form, the CDR3 reads TGTGCCAGCAGTTATGAACTAGCGGGGGGTCGGAACGAGCAGTACTTC. As protein: CASSYELAGGRNEQYF.

The chain is built from TRBV5-4 and TRBJ2-7, with 7 bases lining up with TRBD1. The CDR3 is made up of 15 amino acids. The germline CDR1 and CDR2 sequences are SGHNT and YYREEE (reference sequence). The J segment lost 2 bases and the V segment lost 4 bases, leaving 9 bases of the junction unmatched. The chain's CDR3 is CASSPGGGRPYEQYF. The CDR3 DNA sequence: TGTGCCAGCAGCCCAGGGGGTGGGCGGCCCTACGAGCAGTACTTC.

The chain joins TRBV5-8 to TRBJ1-1; D gene uncertain. V was cut by 0 bases and J by 1 base, with 7 bases left in between. The germline V gene encodes CDR1 SGHTS and CDR2 YDEGEE. The CDR3 length is 14 residues. CDR3 sequence reads: CASSLGRGNTEAFF. For the CDR3, the DNA is TGTGCCAGCAGCTTGGGTCGAGGGAACACTGAAGCTTTCTTT.